This T cell receptor beta chain appears in the sequencing data of a study of blood T cell repertoires in COVID-19. How the authors handled the data: Amplification from reference gene primers served as the basis for estimated nucleated cell counts. Clones were sequenced by immunoSEQ multiplex PCR, and TCRdb holds only the in-frame ones, with some missing. For V, J and clone size, that table is used; D and trimming come from the DNA. The table records around 280,000 clones, 75% to 90% of them present only once. This clone has just one count. The CDR3 loop spans 13 amino acids. Trimming took 3 bases from V and 5 from J, leaving 11 bases between them. Germline V lookup: CDR1 SGDLS, CDR2 YYNGEE.

Sequenced input: peripheral blood. The receptor was isolated from a woman in her twenties or thirties who had recovered from COVID-19. The rearrangement uses TRBV9 and TRBJ2-5; tentative D call: TRBD1 (5 bases). CDR3 in DNA: TGTGCCAGCAGCGGACACGCAGGGGAGACCCAGTACTTC. Its protein product is CASSGHAGETQYF.